This T cell receptor beta chain was identified in a study of type 1 regulatory T cells. Whole-study context: This in vitro CD4 product, T-allo10, is enriched for Tr1 cells and alloantigen-specific. General study findings and limits: Compared with non-type 1 regulatory T cells, type 1 regulatory T cells showed a more restricted TCR repertoire.

Details on this clonotype: Its antigen is not identified.

MiXCR was run by TCRdb on the reads, yielding one entry per CDR3 protein. The data contain about 62,000 distinct CDR3 sequences, 62% of them singletons. The origin of this receptor is a human donor in good health. Sequencing was done on a sample of cultured non-Tr1 T cells, either the whole culture or a sorted T cell fraction (not recorded which).

CDR3 protein: CASTWGTSGIGGVDEQFF. CDR3 coding DNA: TGTGCCAGCACATGGGGGACTAGCGGGATCGGTGGGGTGGATGAGCAGTTCTTC. This chain uses TRBV6-1 with TRBJ2-1; 13 positions agree with TRBD2. Germline V lookup: CDR1 MNHNS, CDR2 SASEGT. The CDR3 consists of 18 residues. The J segment lost 8 bases and the V segment lost 7 bases, leaving 17 bases of the junction unmatched.